The 16 T cell receptor beta chains in this list originate from one sample, sequenced in a study of T cells in Graves' hyperthyroidism and ophthalmopathy. Researchers amplified the TCR beta CDR3 regions from RNA transcripts. The primer set for the first-round RT-PCR of the TCR CDR3 was HTBI. TCRdb itself ran the multiplex PCR reads through MiXCR, one entry per CDR3 protein. The sample records under 350,000 distinct CDR3 sequences, less than 15% being singletons. What was sequenced was blood. The source is a woman aged 30 to 39 with Graves' hyperthyroidism that later progressed to Graves' ophthalmopathy.

This clonotype appeared many times. The chain recombines TRBV28 with TRBJ2-5; 11 positions agree with TRBD1. V lost 6 bases and J lost 1; bases outside the gene matches: 10. The CDR3 spans 17 residues. CDR1 is MDHEN, CDR2 SYDVKM, per germline. The CDR3 spells CASRSGTGGRSQETQYF. The CDR3 region has the DNA TGTGCCAGCAGATCAGGGACAGGGGGGCGTAGCCAAGAGACCCAGTACTTC.

The J gene is TRBJ1-2, the V gene TRBV24-1; D call uncertain. The CDR3 extends over 12 amino acids. The ends were cut back, 1 base at V and 7 bases at J, with 6 bases in the middle. Germline CDR1 reads KGHDR; CDR2 reads SFDVKD. The CDR3 nucleotides are TGTGCCACCAGTGATTTCGACTCTGGCTACACCTTC. Residues: CATSDFDSGYTF.

Ten or more counts support this clonotype. The chain uses TRBV6-1 and TRBJ1-1, with 8 bases matching TRBD1. The germline CDR1 and CDR2 sequences are MNHNS and SASEGT. Trimming at V came to 6 bases and at J to 1 base, leaving 7 bases not matched to a gene. CDR3 length: 15 residues. The CDR3 reads CASSPGQARNTEAFF. The CDR3 DNA is TGTGCCAGCAGCCCGGGACAGGCGAGGAACACTGAAGCTTTCTTT.

In this sample, this clonotype turned up many times. J is TRBJ2-2 and V is TRBV30, with 10 bases aligning to TRBD2. The length of the CDR3 is 14 residues. V lost 5 bases and J lost 5; bases outside the gene matches: 5. Per the germline V gene, CDR1 is GTSNPN and CDR2 is SVGIG (reference sequence). The CDR3 is CAWGGLAATGELFF. The CDR3 nucleotides are TGTGCCTGGGGCGGACTAGCGGCAACCGGGGAGCTGTTTTTT.

This clonotype was seen more than once but under ten times. CDR3 in amino acids: CASRDRLAVETQYF. The CDR3 nucleotides read TGTGCCAGCAGGGATAGACTAGCGGTAGAGACCCAGTACTTC. The J gene is TRBJ2-5, the V gene TRBV7-2; 9 nucleotides agree with TRBD2. V trimming: 6 bases; J trimming: 4 bases; junction bases outside the gene matches: 6. The CDR3 is 14 amino acids. Per germline, CDR1 SGHTA and CDR2 FQGNSA.

This clonotype was observed at least ten times. V usage is TRBV2 and J usage is TRBJ2-7; D gene ambiguous. This CDR3 comprises 14 residues. V shed 0 bases and J shed 1 base, with 7 bases lying between them. Germline V gene data show CDR1 as SNHLY and CDR2 as FYNNEI. CDR3 in amino acids: CASSEAELSYEQYF. CDR3 DNA: TGTGCCAGCAGTGAAGCGGAGCTGTCCTACGAGCAGTACTTC.

At least ten counts were recorded for this clonotype. The V call is TRBV7-2, the J call TRBJ2-1; D ambiguous. Germline assignment: CDR1 SGHTA and CDR2 FQGNSA. V was cut by 5 bases and J by 0 bases, with 14 bases left in between. The CDR3 extends over 16 amino acids. CDR3 in amino acids: CASSLLIQSSYNEQFF. Here the CDR3 DNA reads TGTGCCAGCAGCCTTCTAATCCAAAGCTCCTACAATGAGCAGTTCTTC.

The chain joins TRBV18 to TRBJ2-5; D is possibly TRBD2 (6 bases). Germline CDR1 reads KGHSH; CDR2 reads LQKENI. CDR3 length equals 13 residues. V gave up 4 bases and J gave up 8 bases, with 14 bases separating them. This CDR3 is CASSLADLDTQYF. The DNA for the CDR3 is TGTGCCAGCTCACTAGCGGATCTGGATACCCAGTACTTC.

Ten or more counts support this clonotype. This sequence joins TRBV2 and TRBJ1-6; D might be TRBD1 (5 bases). CDR1 is SNHLY, CDR2 FYNNEI, per germline. The CDR3 is made up of 15 amino acids. Deletions cut 9 bases from V and 0 bases from J, with 12 bases between. CDR3: CARGVGVSYNSPLHF. The CDR3 DNA reads TGTGCCAGAGGTGTAGGGGTCTCCTATAATTCACCCCTCCACTTT.

This clonotype was counted ten times or more. The gene calls are TRBV6-2 or TRBV6-3 and TRBJ2-7; 12 positions agree with TRBD2. The CDR3 loop spans 16 amino acids. Germline V CDR1 and CDR2: MNHEY, SVGEGT. The J segment lost 2 bases and the V segment lost 8 bases, leaving 10 bases of the junction unmatched. CDR3 sequence reads: CASRPQTSGRTYEQYF. For the CDR3, the DNA is TGTGCCAGCCGCCCGCAGACTAGCGGGAGAACCTACGAGCAGTACTTC.

The chain carries TRBV27 and TRBJ2-6; D gene unclear. Trimming took 5 bases from V and 1 from J, leaving 6 bases between them. Germline assignment: CDR1 MNHEY and CDR2 SMNVEV (reference sequence). The CDR3 length is 14 residues. The chain's CDR3 is CASSVGSGANVLTF. The CDR3 region has the DNA TGTGCCAGCAGTGTCGGGTCTGGGGCCAACGTCCTGACTTTC.

This clonotype was picked up many times. The CDR3 DNA reads TGCAGTGCTAGAGATGAGACAGCGAACACTGAAGCTTTCTTT. Translated: CSARDETANTEAFF. The chain carries TRBV20-1 and TRBJ1-1; possible D gene TRBD1, 5 bases. V was clipped by 0 bases and J by 1 base, with 9 bases between them. Germline assignment: CDR1 DFQATT and CDR2 SNEGSKA (reference sequence). CDR3 length: 14 amino acids.

This chain connects TRBV6-1 to TRBJ2-7; D is ambiguous. The CDR3 is made up of 12 amino acids. Germline V lookup: CDR1 MNHNS, CDR2 SASEGT. Trimming took off 6 bases at V and 2 bases at J, with 8 bases between the two ends. The CDR3 spells CASSRSAYEQYF. CDR3 coding DNA: TGTGCCAGCAGCCGTTCGGCCTACGAGCAGTACTTC.

The chain joins TRBV6-1 to TRBJ2-3; tentative D call: TRBD2 (6 bases). This CDR3 has 13 amino acids. V lost 4 bases, J lost 6 bases, and 11 bases lay in between. Germline V gene lookup returns CDR1 MNHNS and CDR2 SASEGT. CDR3 region: CASSASGVDTQYF. In DNA, the CDR3 is TGTGCCAGCAGTGCCTCGGGGGTGGATACGCAGTATTTT.

This clonotype was observed at least ten times. The chain is built from TRBV28 and TRBJ2-1; 7 bases are a match to TRBD2. The germline V gene has CDR1 MDHEN and CDR2 SYDVKM. The CDR3 contains 16 residues. V dropped 4 bases and J dropped 2; count of bases not matched to a gene: 8. The CDR3: CASSSRPAGAYNEQFF. In DNA, the CDR3 is TGTGCCAGCAGTTCCCGTCCCGCGGGAGCCTACAATGAGCAGTTCTTC. The entire variable domain, with the rest obtained from reference TRBV28 and TRBJ2-1, is as follows: DVKVTQSSRYLVKRTGEKVFLECVQDMDHENMFWYRQDPGLGLRLIYFSYDVKMKEKGDIPEGYSVSREKKERFSLILESASTNQTSMYLCASSSRPAGAYNEQFFGPGTRLTVL.

This clonotype was seen ten or more times. The chain joins TRBV19 to TRBJ2-5; tentative D call: TRBD2 (6 bases). The germline V and J ends were trimmed by 3 bases and 2 bases, with 10 bases remaining between them. The CDR3 has 14 residues. The germline gives CDR1 LNHDA, CDR2 SQIVND (reference sequence). CDR3 DNA: TGTGCCAGTAGTATGAGGGACTTTCAAGAGACCCAGTACTTC. It specifies CASSMRDFQETQYF. The full variable domain, its missing parts supplied by reference TRBV19 and TRBJ2-5, is DGGITQSPKYLFRKEGQNVTLSCEQNLNHDAMYWYRQDPGQGLRLIYYSQIVNDFQKGDIAEGYSVSREKKESFPLTVTSAQKNPTAFYLCASSMRDFQETQYFGPGTRLLVL.